These 3 T cell receptor beta chains share one sample of origin, sequenced in a study of T-cell memory formation after mild COVID-19. TCRdb analysed the 5' RACE reads with MiXCR anew, one entry per CDR3 protein. The table records hundreds of thousands of distinct CDR3 sequences, over 13% of them present only once. Sequenced sample: PBMCs or a T cell subset sorted from them (not recorded which). These receptors were taken from a man between 18 and 29 years old who had mild COVID-19 (a few samples of this study predate the infection). Cell type and time point are not known.

CDR3 region: CASSFPDRGEKLFF. The CDR3 DNA reads as TGTGCCAGCAGTTTTCCGGACAGGGGTGAAAAACTGTTTTTT. The chain uses TRBV28 and TRBJ1-4; the match to TRBD1 covers 9 bases. This CDR3 spans 14 amino acids. Germline-derived CDR1 and CDR2 are MDHEN and SYDVKM. V was pared by 3 bases and J by 7 bases, with 3 bases of the junction left unmatched.

This clonotype has just a few counts. The rearrangement uses TRBV4-2 and TRBJ1-2; 7 positions match TRBD1. This CDR3 is built from 14 residues. Germline CDR1 and CDR2: LGHNA and YNFKEQ. V lost 6 bases, J lost 4 bases, and 8 bases stayed unmatched. CDR3 sequence reads: CASRPTGWPYGYTF. The CDR3 region has the DNA TGTGCCAGCAGGCCGACAGGGTGGCCCTATGGCTACACCTTC.

In its sample, this clonotype was seen many times. CDR3 coding DNA: TGCGCCAGCAGCCAACACCCTGCTGGGCTAGCGGGGGACAGGTACGAGCAGTACGTC. Its protein is CASSQHPAGLAGDRYEQYV. The J gene is TRBJ2-7, the V gene TRBV4-3; TRBD2 agrees at 10 bases. With V trimmed by 2 bases and J by 4 bases, 17 bases remained unmatched. CDR1 is LGHNA and CDR2 is YSLEER in the germline V gene. This CDR3 region has 19 residues.